The 14 T cell receptor beta chains in this list originate from one sample, sequenced in a study of metastatic and nonmetastatic thyroid tumors. TCRdb recomputed clones from the PCR reads via MiXCR. The profile shows tens of thousands of clones, roughly 17% of them singletons. Nobody among the patients had been given any treatment before thyroid surgery. Sequences were obtained from blood. All receptors derive from a male donor with papillary thyroid cancer or a benign thyroid nodule (not recorded which). Some clones in this sample may be carry-over from other donors' samples.

This clone was picked up many times. The chain recombines TRBV5-8 with TRBJ2-7, with D possibly being TRBD2 (5 bases). CDR1 and CDR2 from the germline V gene are SGHTS and YDEGEE. This CDR3 is 12 amino acids long. The CDR3 region is CASTLGVLEQCV. CDR3 bases: TGTGCCAGCACCCTCGGGGTTCTCGAGCAGTGCGTC.

A note on this clone: It may be a read error: a sequence one base away is much more abundant. The same CDR3 also results from other DNA sequences found in this sample. The chain joins TRBV3-1 to TRBJ1-2, with D possibly being TRBD1 (6 bases). V lost 10 bases and J 5 bases, leaving 23 bases between the germline ends. Germline assignment: CDR1 LGHDT and CDR2 YNNKEL (reference sequence). This CDR3 contains 15 residues. In DNA form, the CDR3 reads TGTGCCACCCTAGTGGACAGATCTTTTCAATATGGCTACACCTTC. Translated: CATLVDRSFQYGYTF.

This clone was seen repeatedly, ten times or more. J is TRBJ2-1 and V is TRBV2; a weak D match, TRBD2 (5 bases). CDR3 length: 16 amino acids. Trimming cost V 5 bases and J 10 bases, with 24 bases left between them. CDR1 SNHLY and CDR2 FYNNEI come from the germline V gene. The DNA of the CDR3 is TGTGCCAGCAGTACGACAACTGCGGACTCAGCCGCAGAGCAGTTCTTC. It yields the protein CASSTTTADSAAEQFF.

This clone showed up many times. The chain has TRBV7-8 and TRBJ2-7; TRBD1 agrees at 10 bases. J gave up 5 bases and V 5 bases, and 12 bases lay outside the gene matches. CDR1 and CDR2 (germline): SGHVS, FQNEAQ. The CDR3 has 16 residues. DNA for the CDR3: TGTGCCAGCAGCGAGGGACAGGGGCTCACCCTAAACGAGCAGTACGTC. It yields the protein CASSEGQGLTLNEQYV.

To note about this clone: This may arise from a read error, as a much more abundant clone is one base away. V usage is TRBV27 and J usage is TRBJ2-3, with 8 bases lining up with TRBD2. The V gene's germline CDR1 is MNHEY and CDR2 SMNVEV (reference sequence). CDR3 length: 15 amino acids. With V trimmed by 2 bases and J by 4 bases, 5 bases remained unmatched. The CDR3 DNA reads TGTGCCAGCAGTTTAGGACTAGCCTTGCCAGATACGCAGTATTTT. The encoded protein is CASSLGLALPDTQYF.

This clone was seen many times. The gene calls are TRBV19 and TRBJ1-1; tentative D call: TRBD1 (5 bases). Germline V gene lookup returns CDR1 LNHDA and CDR2 SQIVND (reference sequence). The germline V and J ends were trimmed by 6 bases and 3 bases, with 14 bases remaining between them. The CDR3 extends over 14 amino acids. CDR3 nucleotides: TGTGCCAGTAGGCCATTTAGAGGGGACACTGAAGCTTTCTTT. Protein sequence: CASRPFRGDTEAFF.

The sample holds many counts of this clone. CDR3 region: CASSRRGTGGLLGEKLFF. The CDR3 nucleotides are TGCGCCAGCAGCCGACGAGGGACAGGGGGATTACTAGGTGAAAAACTGTTTTTT. The gene calls are TRBV4-3 and TRBJ1-4; TRBD1 aligns across 11 bases. This CDR3 contains 18 residues. CDR1 is LGHNA and CDR2 is YSLEER in the germline V gene. Trimming at V came to 4 bases and at J to 7 bases, leaving 14 bases not matched to a gene.

This clone was detected many times. The chain carries TRBV13 and TRBJ2-3, with 12 positions matching TRBD2. Germline CDR1 reads PRHDT; CDR2 reads FYEKMQ (reference sequence). This CDR3 contains 17 residues. V was clipped by 4 bases and J by 1 base; unmatched bases: 6. The CDR3 bases are TGTGCCAGCAGCTCTCCCTCTAGCGGGGGGGGCACAGATACGCAGTATTTT. It encodes CASSSPSSGGGTDTQYF.

In its sample, this clone was seen a few times. The junction does not match germline at one end; this may be a read error. The J gene is TRBJ2-2, the V gene TRBV28; 9 bases agree with TRBD2. This CDR3 contains 18 residues. Looked up from germline, CDR1 is MDHEN and CDR2 is SYDVKM. CDR3 sequence (DNA): TGTGCCATCAGCCCCACCCGCGGGGGGGCGGCCTACACCGGTGAGCTGTTTTTT. Its translation: CAISPTRGGAAYTGELFF.

This clone was observed many times. The chain has TRBV9 and TRBJ1-1; the D gene is possibly TRBD1 (6 bases). This CDR3 is 13 amino acids long. Trimming took off 0 bases at V and 4 bases at J, with 7 bases between the two ends. Germline V gene lookup returns CDR1 SGDLS and CDR2 YYNGEE. This CDR3 reads CASSVEGGTEAFF. The CDR3 DNA sequence: TGTGCCAGCAGCGTAGAGGGGGGCACTGAAGCTTTCTTT.

This clone was recorded many times. The chain is built from TRBV9 and TRBJ1-1; no clear D. Trimming removed 3 bases from V and 8 bases from J, with 11 bases in between. In germline, CDR1 is SGDLS, CDR2 YYNGEE. The CDR3 runs to 12 residues. The CDR3: CASSAVNQEAFF. For the CDR3, the DNA is TGTGCCAGCAGCGCAGTTAACCAGGAAGCTTTCTTT.

This clone has at least ten counts. This chain connects TRBV12-3 or TRBV12-4 to TRBJ2-7, with TRBD2 identical over 11 bases. Trimming at V came to 3 bases and at J to 6 bases, leaving 4 bases not matched to a gene. This CDR3 has 14 amino acids. The CDR3 bases are TGTGCCAGCAGTTTCTTAGCGGGGGGGGGCGAGCAGTACTTC. This encodes CASSFLAGGGEQYF.

Many counts were recorded for this clone. The CDR3 DNA reads as TGTGCCAGCAGCAAATCCGGGACAGGGTTTGGCTACACCTTC. As protein: CASSKSGTGFGYTF. The V call is TRBV6-1, the J call TRBJ1-2; 9 nucleotides agree with TRBD1. This CDR3 region has 14 residues. V shed 6 bases, J shed 7 bases, and the junction held 9 bases outside the gene matches. From germline, CDR1 is MNHNS and CDR2 SASEGT.

A remark on this clone: With a much larger clone just one base away, this may be a read error. This chain joins TRBV15 and TRBJ2-3; the match to TRBD1 covers 7 bases. The CDR3 has 16 residues. Germline assignment: CDR1 LNHNV and CDR2 YYDKDF (reference sequence). Unmatched junction bases numbered 12, after V lost 5 bases and J lost 4 bases. The CDR3 DNA sequence: TGTGCCACCAGCGGTCAACCGACAGGGCTGGCAGATACGCAGTATTTT. Protein sequence: CATSGQPTGLADTQYF.